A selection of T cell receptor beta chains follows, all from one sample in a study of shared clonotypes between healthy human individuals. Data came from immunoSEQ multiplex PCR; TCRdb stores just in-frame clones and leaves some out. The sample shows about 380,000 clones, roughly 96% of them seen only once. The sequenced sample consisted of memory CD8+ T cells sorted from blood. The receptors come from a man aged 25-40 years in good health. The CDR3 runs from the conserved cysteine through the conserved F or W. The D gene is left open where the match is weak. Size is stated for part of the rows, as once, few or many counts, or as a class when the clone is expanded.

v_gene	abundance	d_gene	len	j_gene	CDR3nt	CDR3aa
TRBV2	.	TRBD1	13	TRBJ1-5	TGTGCCAGCAGTGAAGAGGGGGCCCAGCCCCAGCATTTT	CASSEEGAQPQHF
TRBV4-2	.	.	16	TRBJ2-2	TGTGCCAGCAGCCAAGAGAAGCGGTCCTACACCGGGGAGCTGTTTTTT	CASSQEKRSYTGELFF
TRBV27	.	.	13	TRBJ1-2	TGTGCCAGCAGTTTATACAGGGAATATGGCTACACCTTC	CASSLYREYGYTF
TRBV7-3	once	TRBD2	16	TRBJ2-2	TGTGCCAGCAGCCGAGGGGTAGCGGGACGCACCGGGGAGCTGTTTTTT	CASSRGVAGRTGELFF
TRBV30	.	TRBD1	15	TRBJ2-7	TGTGCCTCCACCGCCGGGACAGGGGACTCCTACGAGCAGTACTTC	CASTAGTGDSYEQYF
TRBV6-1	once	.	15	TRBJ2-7	TGTGCCAGCAGCGACCTGAATCACAGAACCTACGAGCAGTACTTC	CASSDLNHRTYEQYF
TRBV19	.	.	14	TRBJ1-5	TGTGCCAGTAGTATGGGAAACACGGGGAGGCCCCAGCATTTT	CASSMGNTGRPQHF
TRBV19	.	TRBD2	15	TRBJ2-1	TGTGCCAGTAGTATTTCGACTAGCGGGATCCATGAGCAGTTCTTC	CASSISTSGIHEQFF
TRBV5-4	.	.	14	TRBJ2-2	TGTGCCAGCAGCTTGGATACACGGCTCGGGGAGCTGTTTTTT	CASSLDTRLGELFF
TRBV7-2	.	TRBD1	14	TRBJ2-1	TGTGCCAGCAGCTTAGCGACAGGGCTTAATGAGCAGTTCTTC	CASSLATGLNEQFF
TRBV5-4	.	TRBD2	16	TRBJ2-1	TGTGCCAGCAGCCGTACACCGGGACTAGCGAGGAATGAGCAGTTCTTC	CASSRTPGLARNEQFF
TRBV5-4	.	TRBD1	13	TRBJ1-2	TGTGCCAGCAGCCAACAGGGGGCTCGCGGCTACACCTTC	CASSQQGARGYTF
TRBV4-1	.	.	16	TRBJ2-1	TGCGCCAGCAGCCAAGGGAATAGGCTGTTAAACAATGAGCAGTTCTTC	CASSQGNRLLNNEQFF
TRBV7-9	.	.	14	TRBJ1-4	TGTGCCAGCAGCTCGCAGGAACAGAATGAAAAACTGTTTTTT	CASSSQEQNEKLFF
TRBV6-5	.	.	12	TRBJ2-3	TGTGCCAGCACCTCCCCCACAGATACGCAGTATTTT	CASTSPTDTQYF
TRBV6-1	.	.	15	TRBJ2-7	TGTGCCAGCAGTGCCACAGGGATGGGTACCTACGAGCAGTACTTC	CASSATGMGTYEQYF
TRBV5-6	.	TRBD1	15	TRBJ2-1	TGTGCCAGCAGCAGATCTGACAGGGGGCACAATGAGCAGTTCTTC	CASSRSDRGHNEQFF
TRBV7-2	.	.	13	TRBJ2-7	TGTGCCAGCAGCCATGGCGCTGACTACGAGCAGTACTTC	CASSHGADYEQYF
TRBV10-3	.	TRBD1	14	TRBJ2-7	TGTGCCATCAGTGGTCGGACAGGGACCTACGAGCAGTACTTC	CAISGRTGTYEQYF
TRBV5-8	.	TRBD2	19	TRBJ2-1	TGTGCCAGCAGCGAACTAGCGGGAGGGTGGGATGGCTCCTACAATGAGCAGTTCTTC	CASSELAGGWDGSYNEQFF
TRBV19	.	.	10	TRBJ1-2	TGTGCCAGTAGCAACTATGGCTACACCTTC	CASSNYGYTF
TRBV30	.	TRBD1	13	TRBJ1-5	TGTGCCTGGAGGGGACAGGGGAATCAGCCCCAGCATTTT	CAWRGQGNQPQHF
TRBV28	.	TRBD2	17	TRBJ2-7	TGTGCCAGCAGTTTATACACGGGACTAGCGGGAGGTTACGAGCAGTACTTC	CASSLYTGLAGGYEQYF
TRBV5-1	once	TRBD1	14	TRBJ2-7	TGCGCCAGCTACCTAGGGGACAGGGTCCACGAGCAGTACTTC	CASYLGDRVHEQYF
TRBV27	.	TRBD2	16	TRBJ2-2	TGTGCCAGCAGGCGCACTAGCGGGAGGAACACCGGGGAGCTGTTTTTT	CASRRTSGRNTGELFF
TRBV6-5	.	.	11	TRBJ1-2	TGTGCCAGCAGTTCCTATTATGGCTACACCTTC	CASSSYYGYTF
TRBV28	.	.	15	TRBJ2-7	TGTGCCAGCCTCGGCCTCGGACCAGACCTCTACGAGCAGTACTTC	CASLGLGPDLYEQYF
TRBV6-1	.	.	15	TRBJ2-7	TGTGCCAGCAGTGGGGGATCATCGCCCACCTACGAGCAGTACTTC	CASSGGSSPTYEQYF
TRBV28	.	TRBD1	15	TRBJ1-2	TGTGCCAGCAGTTCGACACAGGGGGCTAACTATGGCTACACCTTC	CASSSTQGANYGYTF
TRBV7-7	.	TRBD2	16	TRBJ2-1	TGTGCTAGCAGCTTAGCGCTAGCGGGGGCTTACAATGAGCAGTTCTTC	CASSLALAGAYNEQFF
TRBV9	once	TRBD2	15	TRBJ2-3	TGTGCCAGCAGCGTATCGGGAGGGGGCACAGATACGCAGTATTTT	CASSVSGGGTDTQYF
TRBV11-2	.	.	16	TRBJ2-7	TGTGCCAGCAGCTTAGTAACTGGCCTTCCCTCCTACGAGCAGTACTTC	CASSLVTGLPSYEQYF
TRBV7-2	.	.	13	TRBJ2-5	TGTGCCAGCAGCTTAGGTCTAGCAGAGACCCAGTACTTC	CASSLGLAETQYF
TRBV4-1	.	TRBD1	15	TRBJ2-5	TGCGCCAGCAGCCAAGAGGGGGCAGGGGGAAAGACCCAGTACTTC	CASSQEGAGGKTQYF
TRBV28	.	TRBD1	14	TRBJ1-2	TGTGCCAGCAGAAGACAGGGGGGAAACTATGGCTACACCTTC	CASRRQGGNYGYTF
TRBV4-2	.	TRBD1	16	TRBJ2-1	TGTGCCAGCAGCCTTCCCCGGGACAGCTCCTACAATGAGCAGTTCTTC	CASSLPRDSSYNEQFF
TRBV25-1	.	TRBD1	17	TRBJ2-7	TGTGCCAGCAGTGCGGGACAGGGTTTAGGGTCCTCCTACGAGCAGTACTTC	CASSAGQGLGSSYEQYF
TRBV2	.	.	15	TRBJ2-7	TGTGCCAGCAGAATGAGCCCCATACGCCACAATTTTGCGTACTTC	CASRMSPIRHNFAYF
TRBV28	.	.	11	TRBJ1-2	TGTGCCAGCAGGCGACAGTATGGCTACACCTTC	CASRRQYGYTF
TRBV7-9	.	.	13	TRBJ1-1	TGTGCCAGCAGCTTAAACGCGAACACTGAAGCTTTCTTT	CASSLNANTEAFF
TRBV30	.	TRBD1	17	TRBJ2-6	TGTGCCTGGAGTAGGGACAGATTGAGCTCTGGGGCCAACGTCCTGACTTTC	CAWSRDRLSSGANVLTF
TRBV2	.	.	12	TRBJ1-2	TGTGCCAGCAGAATCACACAGTATGGCTACACCTTC	CASRITQYGYTF
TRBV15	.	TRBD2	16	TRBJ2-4	TGTGCCACCAGCAGAGACCGGGGGGGATCAAAAAACATTCAGTACTTC	CATSRDRGGSKNIQYF
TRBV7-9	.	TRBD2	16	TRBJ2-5	TGTGCCAGCAGCACGGGTAGGGCGGGAGGACAAGAGACCCAGTACTTC	CASSTGRAGGQETQYF
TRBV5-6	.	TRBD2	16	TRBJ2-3	TGTGCCAGCAGCCTTCGGACTAGCGGGAGAACAGATACGCAGTATTTT	CASSLRTSGRTDTQYF
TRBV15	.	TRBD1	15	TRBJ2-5	TGTGCCACCAGCATCGGAGCACAGGGGAAGGGGGAGCAGTACTTC	CATSIGAQGKGEQYF
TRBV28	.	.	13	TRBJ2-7	TGTGCCAGCAGTCAGGGACGCCCCTACGAGCAGTACTTC	CASSQGRPYEQYF